This T cell receptor (beta chain) was profiled in a study of blood T cell repertoires in COVID-19. The data were produced by immunoSEQ multiplex PCR, yet TCRdb's version contains in-frame clones alone and is incomplete. Of a few hundred thousand clones in the sample, approximately 85% were seen once. Germline assignment: CDR1 SEHNR and CDR2 FQNEAQ (reference sequence). CDR3 length: 17 residues. V dropped 5 bases and J dropped 0; count of bases not matched to a gene: 5. The source of this sequence is a man aged 25 to 45 who had recovered from COVID-19. What was sequenced was PBMCs or T cells enriched from blood (not recorded which). The gene calls are TRBV7-9 and TRBJ2-3; 13 positions match TRBD2. CDR3 protein: CASSAGLAGDSTDTQYF. As DNA, the CDR3 is TGTGCCAGCAGCGCCGGACTAGCGGGGGATAGCACAGATACGCAGTATTTT.